These 8 T cell receptor beta chains came from one sample sequenced in a study of human T cells and chemical hapten exposure. Stated time point: patch test 3, about 24 weeks after DPC sensitization. Treatment meaning: therapeutic diphenylcyclopropenone sensitization with weekly scalp DPC. Total RNA was isolated from unfractionated whole blood. TCRdb re-called the RACE reads through MiXCR, storing one row per CDR3 protein. Among around 40,000 distinct CDR3 sequences listed, roughly 13% were seen once. This specimen was whole blood, taken in connection with sensitization to the hapten diphenylcyclopropenone (DPC). The source is a woman in her 40s with alopecia areata. Some clones in this sample may be carry-over from other donors' samples.

Written as DNA, the CDR3 is TGTGCCATTTGGGGGGACATTAACACCGGGGAGCTGTTTTTT. Encoded protein: CAIWGDINTGELFF. This chain connects TRBV10-3 to TRBJ2-2; D is possibly TRBD1 or TRBD2 (6 bases each). Germline CDR1 reads ENHRY; CDR2 reads SYGVKD. This CDR3 contains 14 residues. The ends were cut back, 9 bases at V and 2 bases at J, with 13 bases in the middle.

The chain links TRBV28 to TRBJ2-7; 10 positions match TRBD2. V shed 5 bases, J shed 2 bases, and the junction held 12 bases outside the gene matches. Germline V CDR1 and CDR2: MDHEN, SYDVKM. The CDR3 covers 17 residues. CDR3 residues: CASSPPGEREGPYEQYF. CDR3 DNA sequence: TGTGCCAGCAGTCCCCCGGGGGAGCGGGAGGGACCCTACGAGCAGTACTTC. Supplemented by reference TRBV28 and TRBJ2-7, the full variable domain reads DVKVTQSSRYLVKRTGEKVFLECVQDMDHENMFWYRQDPGLGLRLIYFSYDVKMKEKGDIPEGYSVSREKKERFSLILESASTNQTSMYLCASSPPGEREGPYEQYFGPGTRLTVT.

The chain carries TRBV18 and TRBJ2-7; 8 positions agree with TRBD1. The CDR3 spans 14 residues. J was trimmed by 1 base and V by 5 bases; bases with no gene match: 4. Germline lookup yields CDR1 KGHSH and CDR2 LQKENI. In DNA, the CDR3 is TGTGCCAGCTCATCCACAGGGGGTTCCTACGAGCAGTACTTC. Amino acids: CASSSTGGSYEQYF.

This clonotype was seen a few times. The CDR3: CATSRTLSYNEQFF. Here the CDR3 DNA reads TGTGCCACCTCACGGACCCTGTCCTACAATGAGCAGTTCTTC. V usage is TRBV6-1 and J usage is TRBJ2-1; the D is unclear. Trimming removed 10 bases at V and 1 base at J, with 14 bases between. Per germline, CDR1 MNHNS and CDR2 SASEGT. This CDR3 is 14 amino acids long.

This clonotype was observed a few times. The gene calls are TRBV16 and TRBJ1-5, with D maybe TRBD1 (6 bases). Trimming cost V 4 bases and J 1 base, with 11 bases left between them. The CDR3 totals 15 residues. From germline, CDR1 is KGHSY and CDR2 FQNENV. CDR3 in amino acids: CASSPDRSSNQPQHF. The CDR3 DNA follows: TGTGCCAGCAGCCCGGACAGATCAAGCAATCAGCCCCAGCATTTT.

This clonotype was recorded at least ten times. This chain uses TRBV6-1 with TRBJ2-5; D may correspond to TRBD1 or TRBD2 (5 bases each). V was pared by 6 bases and J by 1 base, with 12 bases between. This CDR3 is 14 amino acids long. In germline, CDR1 is MNHNS, CDR2 SASEGT. The DNA of the CDR3 is TGTGCCAGCAGCCGAGGGACGGTCCAAGAGACCCAGTACTTC. As protein: CASSRGTVQETQYF.

Ten or more counts support this clonotype. The chain couples TRBV28 to TRBJ1-2; D is ambiguous. The CDR3 runs to 12 residues. V was shortened by 6 bases and J by 4 bases, with 9 bases between the two germline ends. Germline values: CDR1 MDHEN, CDR2 SYDVKM. The CDR3: CASRPQTYGYTF. The CDR3 DNA sequence: TGTGCCAGCAGGCCTCAAACCTATGGCTACACCTTC.

This chain links TRBV28 with TRBJ2-7, with D possibly being TRBD2 (6 bases). Germline loops: CDR1 MDHEN, CDR2 SYDVKM. V shed 6 bases and J shed 5 bases, with 11 bases lying between them. The CDR3 totals 12 residues. The CDR3 here is CASSKREDEQYF. The CDR3 nucleotides are TGTGCCAGCAGCAAAAGGGAGGACGAGCAGTACTTC.